Listed below are T cell receptor beta chains from one sample, sequenced in a study of beta chain features in type 1 diabetes. The protocol was immunoSEQ multiplex PCR, while the TCRdb copy is restricted to in-frame clones and leaves out a portion. The sample has about 700,000 clones; roughly an eighth are singletons. Material for sequencing was naive CD4+ T cells from blood. These receptors were obtained from a man aged 18 to 30 with type 1 diabetes. The conserved cysteine and the conserved F or W are not part of the CDR3 here. A clone size is listed for some rows: how often the clone was seen (once, few, many), or a class if it is expanded.

clone size	V gene	J gene	CDR3 protein
NA	TRBV6-6	TRBJ1-1	ASSDRGTEAF
NA	TRBV18	TRBJ2-3	ASSLLAGETDTQY
few	TRBV7-2	TRBJ1-4	ASSSGWGNEKLF
NA	TRBV23-1	TRBJ2-5	ASSQLLAGEETQY
few	TRBV21-1	TRBJ2-3	ASSNPRAPCTDTQY
NA	TRBV5-8	TRBJ1-2	ASSPQGDYGYT
NA	TRBV19	TRBJ1-1	ASSYDRAGIAF
NA	TRBV7-8	TRBJ2-5	ASSPPTTQRETQY
NA	TRBV7-2	TRBJ2-7	ASSLPGQGINEQY
few	TRBV10-3	TRBJ2-7	AISGFRYEQY
few	TRBV7-2	TRBJ2-1	ASSSNRASEQF
few	TRBV19	TRBJ1-6	ASSDRWNSPLH
NA	TRBV28	TRBJ2-3	ASRKSTGRPTTDTQY
NA	TRBV5-1	TRBJ2-3	ASSLVSATGADTQY
few	TRBV15	TRBJ2-1	ATSRDGVRGNEQF
NA	TRBV25-1	TRBJ2-3	ASSESRQGGTDTQY
NA	TRBV5-4	TRBJ1-2	ASSLEAANYGYT
few	TRBV7-9	TRBJ1-1	ASSLQGAEAF
NA	TRBV4-1	TRBJ2-2	ASSPGLAGGFGELF
NA	TRBV18	TRBJ1-1	ASSPLGQGNTEAF
few	TRBV5-1	TRBJ2-5	ASSLGRQGLQETQY
few	TRBV2	TRBJ2-7	ASGALGAYEQY
few	TRBV20-1	TRBJ1-4	SAQGPGKLF
NA	TRBV23-1	TRBJ2-7	ASSQYRGPTYEQY
NA	TRBV5-1	TRBJ2-7	ASSLDGRAEQY
NA	TRBV2	TRBJ2-3	ASRKLTSTDTQY
once	TRBV19	TRBJ1-1	ASSIRELSTEAF
few	TRBV7-2	TRBJ2-6	ASSLSQAVSGANVLT
NA	TRBV30	TRBJ1-3	AWSVRGNTIY
NA	TRBV5-4	TRBJ1-4	ASSPGGMNEKLF
few	TRBV6-1	TRBJ2-3	ASSPRAISTDTQY
NA	TRBV7-8	TRBJ2-1	ASSSARLAPTGNEQF
NA	TRBV29-1	TRBJ1-1	SVEDPLSLTEAF
few	TRBV19	TRBJ1-1	ASSIDPRLQGVNTEAF
NA	TRBV7-2	TRBJ1-2	ASSRSGTPLVGGYT
NA	TRBV28	TRBJ2-5	ATGPRETQY
NA	TRBV9	TRBJ1-1	ASSPMVGGTEAF
NA	TRBV5-1	TRBJ2-7	ASRRTTYEQY
NA	TRBV30	TRBJ1-6	AWMPYNSPLH
NA	TRBV4-1	TRBJ1-3	ASSQSRREGNTIY
few	TRBV19	TRBJ1-4	ASRVWEGAAEEKLF
NA	TRBV9	TRBJ2-3	ASSVASDTQY
NA	TRBV29-1	TRBJ2-1	SVDPGGGEQF
few	TRBV9	TRBJ2-1	ASSGPGTSSVDEQF
NA	TRBV10-3	TRBJ1-5	AISEWDRAPNQPQH
few	TRBV15	TRBJ2-1	ATSGETEQF
few	TRBV5-1	TRBJ1-1	ASARTNTEAF
NA	TRBV6-1	TRBJ1-5	ASSDGVGTWQPQH